This T cell receptor beta chain was sequenced in a study of T cell responses to AZD1222 COVID-19 vaccine. General observations from the study: Regions 160-218 and 743-854 held dominance among vaccine-associated CD4 TCRs, which spanned spike. The sample set comprised mostly white British donors with more females, and clonal diversity was possibly underestimated.

Using immunoSEQ multiplex PCR, the repertoire was profiled, and TCRdb retains in-frame clones only, with some absent. The table shows some 70,000 clones, with 84% occurring only once. Note on this clone: Its target is unknown.

The CDR3 has 14 amino acids. CDR1 SGHRS and CDR2 YFSETQ come from the germline V gene. Between the trimmed V and J ends, which lost 0 bases and 3 bases, there was a span of 10 bases. This clonotype was obtained from an adult in good health. The V call is TRBV5-1, the J call TRBJ2-7, with TRBD1 as a possible D gene (6 bases). This material consisted of peripheral blood, taken on day 0 of AZD1222 vaccination. Written as DNA, the CDR3 is TGCGCCAGCAGCTTGGGAGTGACAGGCTACGAGCAGTACTTC. Translated, it gives CASSLGVTGYEQYF.